A selection of T cell receptor beta chains follows, all from one sample in a study of beta chain features in type 1 diabetes. TCRdb keeps only in-frame clones here, not all; method: immunoSEQ multiplex PCR. This sample has around 500,000 clones, with 11% found just once. Material for sequencing was naive CD4+ T cells from blood. The receptors were gathered from a woman between 18 and 30 years old in good health. Each CDR3 is given with its conserved first and last residue. Fields, in order: CDR3 DNA, CDR3 protein, clone size, D gene, J gene, V gene. The D gene is left open where the match is weak. A row's size may be missing; if present it is once, few, many or a size class.

CDR3 DNA: TGCGCCAGCAGCCAAAAACCGGGACAGGGGGCGCAGACAGATACGCAGTATTTT
CDR3 protein: CASSQKPGQGAQTDTQYF
clone size: few
D gene: TRBD1
J gene: TRBJ2-3
V gene: TRBV4-1

CDR3 DNA: TGTGCCAGCAGTAGGACGGGTGAAAAACTGTTTTTT
CDR3 protein: CASSRTGEKLFF
clone size: few
D gene: -
J gene: TRBJ1-4
V gene: TRBV9

CDR3 DNA: TGTGCCAGCAGCCAAGTGTTGGCAGGATTCACAGATACGCAGTATTTT
CDR3 protein: CASSQVLAGFTDTQYF
clone size: few
D gene: -
J gene: TRBJ2-3
V gene: TRBV14

CDR3 DNA: TGCGCCAGCAGCCAAGAAGGCAGGGGCGTCTACACCGGGGAGCTGTTTTTT
CDR3 protein: CASSQEGRGVYTGELFF
clone size: -
D gene: -
J gene: TRBJ2-2
V gene: TRBV4-1

CDR3 DNA: TGCGCCAGCAGCCAAAGTAGCAGGAGCACAGATACGCAGTATTTT
CDR3 protein: CASSQSSRSTDTQYF
clone size: -
D gene: -
J gene: TRBJ2-3
V gene: TRBV4-1

CDR3 DNA: TGTGCCAGCAGCCCCGGGGCGGGGGTTTTCTTT
CDR3 protein: CASSPGAGVFF
clone size: -
D gene: -
J gene: TRBJ1-1
V gene: TRBV4-2

CDR3 DNA: TGTGCCAGCTCACCGGCCTCCCAGGTCGGGGGCCTTGGAGCTTTCTTT
CDR3 protein: CASSPASQVGGLGAFF
clone size: few
D gene: -
J gene: TRBJ1-1
V gene: TRBV18

CDR3 DNA: TGTGCCAGCACCGGGACTAGCGGGGAGACCCAGTACTTC
CDR3 protein: CASTGTSGETQYF
clone size: few
D gene: TRBD2
J gene: TRBJ2-5
V gene: TRBV7-9

CDR3 DNA: TGTGCCAGCAGTTTATACTCCTCTGCGGGGGCGGGAGATACGCAGTATTTT
CDR3 protein: CASSLYSSAGAGDTQYF
clone size: few
D gene: -
J gene: TRBJ2-3
V gene: TRBV28

CDR3 DNA: TGTGCCAGCAGCCTGGCCGGGGCAAAGAACACCGGGGAGCTGTTTTTT
CDR3 protein: CASSLAGAKNTGELFF
clone size: -
D gene: -
J gene: TRBJ2-2
V gene: TRBV5-4

CDR3 DNA: TGTGCCAGCAGCCTACAGGGGGCAGGTGGCTACACCTTC
CDR3 protein: CASSLQGAGGYTF
clone size: -
D gene: TRBD1
J gene: TRBJ1-2
V gene: TRBV11-3

CDR3 DNA: TGTGCCAGCAGCTTAAGACGGCCAGAGACCCAGTACTTC
CDR3 protein: CASSLRRPETQYF
clone size: few
D gene: -
J gene: TRBJ2-5
V gene: TRBV7-2

CDR3 DNA: TGCGCCAGCAGCGAAGGTTCGTCTAGCACAGATACGCAGTATTTT
CDR3 protein: CASSEGSSSTDTQYF
clone size: few
D gene: -
J gene: TRBJ2-3
V gene: TRBV5-1

CDR3 DNA: TGTGCCATCAGTGAGTCGATGATAGCGGGAGCTCCGGATACGCAGTATTTT
CDR3 protein: CAISESMIAGAPDTQYF
clone size: -
D gene: TRBD2
J gene: TRBJ2-3
V gene: TRBV10-3

CDR3 DNA: TGTGCCAGCAGCTTAGCATATAGCGGGTCCTCCTACAATGAGCAGTTCTTC
CDR3 protein: CASSLAYSGSSYNEQFF
clone size: few
D gene: TRBD2
J gene: TRBJ2-1
V gene: TRBV7-6

CDR3 DNA: TGTGCCAGCAGCGTTGAGGGATCCACTGAAGCTTTCTTT
CDR3 protein: CASSVEGSTEAFF
clone size: -
D gene: -
J gene: TRBJ1-1
V gene: TRBV7-3

CDR3 DNA: TGTGCCAGCAGCCAAGTTTTGGGTACTAATGAAAAACTGTTTTTT
CDR3 protein: CASSQVLGTNEKLFF
clone size: -
D gene: -
J gene: TRBJ1-4
V gene: TRBV14

CDR3 DNA: TGTGCCAGCACCCGAGGAGAGGTCGGGGAGCTGTTTTTT
CDR3 protein: CASTRGEVGELFF
clone size: -
D gene: -
J gene: TRBJ2-2
V gene: TRBV7-9

CDR3 DNA: TGCAGTGCTACCCAGGGGGAGACCCAGTACTTC
CDR3 protein: CSATQGETQYF
clone size: few
D gene: -
J gene: TRBJ2-5
V gene: TRBV20-1

CDR3 DNA: TGTGCCAGCAGCTTCAGGGGTCCTGGGGCCAACGTCCTGACTTTC
CDR3 protein: CASSFRGPGANVLTF
clone size: -
D gene: -
J gene: TRBJ2-6
V gene: TRBV7-2

CDR3 DNA: TGTGCCTGGAGTGTAAGGTCCCTCTACGAGCAGTACTTC
CDR3 protein: CAWSVRSLYEQYF
clone size: few
D gene: -
J gene: TRBJ2-7
V gene: TRBV30

CDR3 DNA: TGCGCCAGCAGCTTGCCCCAGAGCTCTGGGGCCAACGTCCTGACTTTC
CDR3 protein: CASSLPQSSGANVLTF
clone size: -
D gene: -
J gene: TRBJ2-6
V gene: TRBV5-1